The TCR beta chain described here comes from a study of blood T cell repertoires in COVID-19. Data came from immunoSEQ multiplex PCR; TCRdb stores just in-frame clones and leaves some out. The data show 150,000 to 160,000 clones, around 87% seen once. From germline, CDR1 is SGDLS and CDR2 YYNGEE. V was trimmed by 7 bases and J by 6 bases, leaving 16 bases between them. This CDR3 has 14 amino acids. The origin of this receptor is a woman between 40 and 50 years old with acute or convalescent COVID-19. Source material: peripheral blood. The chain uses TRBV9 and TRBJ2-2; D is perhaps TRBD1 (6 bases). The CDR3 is CASRLTTGSGELFF. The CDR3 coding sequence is TGTGCCAGCCGACTAACAACAGGGTCCGGGGAGCTGTTTTTT.